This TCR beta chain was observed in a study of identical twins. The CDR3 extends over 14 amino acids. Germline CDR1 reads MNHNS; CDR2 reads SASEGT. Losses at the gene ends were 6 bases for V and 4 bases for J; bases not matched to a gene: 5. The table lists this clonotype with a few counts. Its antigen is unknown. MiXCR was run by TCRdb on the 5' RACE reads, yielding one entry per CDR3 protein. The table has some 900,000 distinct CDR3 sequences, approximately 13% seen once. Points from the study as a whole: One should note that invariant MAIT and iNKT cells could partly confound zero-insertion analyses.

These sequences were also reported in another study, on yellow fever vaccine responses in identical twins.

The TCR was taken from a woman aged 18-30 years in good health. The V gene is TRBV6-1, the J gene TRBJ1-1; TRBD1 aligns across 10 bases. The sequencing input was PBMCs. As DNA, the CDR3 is TGTGCCAGCAGGACAGGGGGCATCGCCACTGAAGCTTTCTTT. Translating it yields CASRTGGIATEAFF.